The clone carrying this T cell receptor beta chain showed up just a few times. Antigen specificity is unknown. The record originates from a study of response to subunit inactivated influenza vaccine. Study results and limitations: Each seasonal influenza vaccination, the authors suggested, recruits few new T cells.

TCRdb re-derived calls from the RT-PCR reads in MiXCR, one entry per CDR3 protein. The table lists under 800,000 distinct CDR3 sequences, about 14% of them singletons. Trimming stripped 2 bases from V and 0 bases from J, with 10 bases between. Germline lookup yields CDR1 SGHTA and CDR2 FQGNSA. The CDR3 length is 15 residues. The material sequenced was PBMCs from blood, taken 14 days before vaccination. The clonotype originates from a man between 50 and 59 years old who received an inactivated influenza vaccine. The chain joins TRBV7-2 to TRBJ1-2, with D possibly matching TRBD1 (5 bases). DNA of the CDR3: TGTGCCAGCAGCTTAAGGGACGGCGCTAACTATGGCTACACCTTC. Protein sequence: CASSLRDGANYGYTF.